The 29 T cell receptor beta chains given below trace back to one sample, sequenced in a study of T cells in Graves' hyperthyroidism and ophthalmopathy. Authors of the study amplified TCR beta CDR3 regions from RNA transcripts. RT-PCR in the first round (using the HTBI primer set) targeted the TCR CDR3. TCRdb fed the multiplex PCR reads into MiXCR, producing one record per CDR3 protein. This sample has approximately 560,000 distinct CDR3 sequences, with 15% to 18% found just once. Source material: blood. The receptors originated from a woman in her twenties or thirties with Graves' hyperthyroidism.

This clonotype has at least ten counts. The chain combines TRBV7-2 with TRBJ2-7; D unclear. Germline CDR1 is SGHTA and CDR2 is FQGNSA. The CDR3 contains 14 residues. V gave up 1 base and J gave up 2 bases, with 9 bases separating them. The CDR3 loop reads CASSLDWVAYEQYF. Written as DNA, the CDR3 is TGTGCCAGCAGCTTAGATTGGGTTGCCTACGAGCAGTACTTC.

This clonotype was recorded many times. This sequence joins TRBV7-2 and TRBJ1-1; TRBD1 matches at 7 bases. This CDR3 has 15 amino acids. Trimming cost V 2 bases and J 4 bases; bases outside gene matches: 7. Germline assignment: CDR1 SGHTA and CDR2 FQGNSA. CDR3 sequence: CASSLLGTEGTEAFF. The CDR3, as DNA: TGTGCCAGCAGCTTATTAGGGACAGAGGGCACTGAAGCTTTCTTT.

This clonotype came up many times. The chain joins TRBV11-2 to TRBJ2-3, with TRBD2 matching over 8 bases. CDR3 size: 15 residues. Trimming removed 0 bases from V and 5 bases from J; junction bases left unmatched: 4. Germline CDR1 is SGHAT and CDR2 is FQNNGV. The CDR3 loop is CASSLDGRAEDTQYF. In DNA, the CDR3 is TGTGCCAGCAGCTTAGACGGGAGGGCCGAAGATACGCAGTATTTT.

There are many counts of this clonotype. This chain joins TRBV20-1 and TRBJ2-5, with D maybe TRBD1 (5 bases). V lost 6 bases, J lost 0 bases, and 8 bases lay in between. CDR3 length equals 12 residues. Looked up from germline, CDR1 is DFQATT and CDR2 is SNEGSKA (reference sequence). CDR3 nucleotide sequence: TGCAGTGCGGACAAATACCAAGAGACCCAGTACTTC. Amino acid sequence: CSADKYQETQYF.

This clonotype showed up many times. This chain links TRBV7-2 with TRBJ2-7; 13 bases map to TRBD2. Germline CDR1 reads SGHTA; CDR2 reads FQGNSA. V lost 2 bases to trimming and J lost 1 base; unmatched junction nucleotides: 11. The CDR3 contains 19 residues. CDR3 in amino acids: CASSLFGTSGILVSYEQYF. CDR3 in DNA: TGTGCCAGCAGCTTATTTGGGACTAGCGGGATATTAGTGTCCTACGAGCAGTACTTC.

This clonotype occurred a few times. The chain employs TRBV24-1 and TRBJ2-1; 8 positions agree with TRBD2. The CDR3 runs 13 residues. Trimming at V came to 11 bases and at J to 6 bases, leaving 8 bases not matched to a gene. Germline CDR1 is KGHDR and CDR2 is SFDVKD. The CDR3 DNA is TGTGCCAGAGAAGCGGGGGCCTGCAATGAGCAGTTCTTC. It codes for CAREAGACNEQFF.

V and J are TRBV19 and TRBJ2-4; D call uncertain. CDR1 is LNHDA, CDR2 SQIVND, per germline (reference sequence). V dropped 1 base and J dropped 1 base, with 14 bases sitting between them. The length of the CDR3 is 17 residues. CDR3 DNA: TGTGCCAGTAGTATAGTAGGCCTGGGTGGTGCCAAAAACATTCAGTACTTC. Translated: CASSIVGLGGAKNIQYF.

The chain is built from TRBV30 and TRBJ2-2, with TRBD2 matching over 13 bases. V lost 5 bases and J lost 2; bases outside the gene matches: 8. CDR3 length: 17 residues. Germline V gene sequence: CDR1 GTSNPN, CDR2 SVGIG (reference sequence). This CDR3 is CAWGEGLAGVNTGELFF. DNA of the CDR3: TGTGCCTGGGGGGAAGGACTAGCGGGAGTAAACACCGGGGAGCTGTTTTTT.

V and J are TRBV7-9 and TRBJ1-1; tentatively, D is TRBD1 (5 bases). From germline, CDR1 is SEHNR and CDR2 FQNEAQ (reference sequence). The CDR3 spans 13 residues. V lost 8 bases and J 3 bases, leaving 13 bases between the germline ends. The CDR3 DNA reads as TGTGCCAGCGGCTCGGGGGGTTACACTGAAGCTTTCTTT. Translated: CASGSGGYTEAFF.

V usage is TRBV7-2 and J usage is TRBJ2-2, with D maybe TRBD2 (6 bases). This CDR3 comprises 16 residues. Germline V lookup: CDR1 SGHTA, CDR2 FQGNSA. Trimming took 10 bases from V and 7 from J, leaving 25 bases between them. The CDR3 DNA reads as TGTGCCACCCCTCGGACTCCCGGGAGTCACATCGGGGAGCTGTTTTTT. Translation gives CATPRTPGSHIGELFF.

V and J are TRBV30 and TRBJ2-1, with 10 bases aligning to TRBD2. This CDR3 region has 22 residues. Germline CDR1 reads GTSNPN; CDR2 reads SVGIG (reference sequence). The V gene end was trimmed by 6 bases and the J gene end by 2 bases; junction bases not matched to a gene: 28. CDR3 nucleotides: TGTGCCTGCATCCCTAAGAGCCTCTTTCTAGCGGGAGAAACACCGCCCTACAATGAGCAGTTCTTC. Encoded protein: CACIPKSLFLAGETPPYNEQFF.

This chain links TRBV10-3 with TRBJ1-4, with D maybe TRBD1 (6 bases). V gave up 6 bases and J gave up 4 bases, with 6 bases separating them. CDR3 size: 12 residues. CDR1 and CDR2 (germline): ENHRY, SYGVKD. The CDR3 DNA reads as TGTGCCATCAGGGACAGTAATGAAAAACTGTTTTTT. Its translation is CAIRDSNEKLFF.

Many counts were recorded for this clonotype. The chain couples TRBV6-1 to TRBJ2-7, with 7 bases that match TRBD1. J lost 3 bases, V lost 4 bases, and 3 bases had no gene match. The CDR3 loop spans 13 amino acids. The germline V gene encodes CDR1 MNHNS and CDR2 SASEGT. CDR3 bases: TGTGCCAGCAGTGGGGGACAGATCTACGAGCAGTACTTC. This translates into CASSGGQIYEQYF.

The chain has TRBV5-4 and TRBJ2-1, with 7 bases that match TRBD1. After removal of 0 bases from V and 9 bases from J, the junction contained 3 bases not matched to a gene. The CDR3 covers 13 residues. CDR1 and CDR2 from the germline V gene are SGHNT and YYREEE (reference sequence). CDR3 in amino acids: CASSLVQGSEQFF. CDR3 DNA sequence: TGTGCCAGCAGCTTGGTACAGGGGAGTGAGCAGTTCTTC.

This clonotype was seen many times. The rearrangement joins TRBV5-5 to TRBJ2-7; a possible D gene is TRBD1 (7 bases). V lost 0 bases and J 4 bases, leaving 14 bases between the germline ends. This CDR3 spans 15 amino acids. Germline lookup yields CDR1 SGHKS and CDR2 YYEKEE (reference sequence). This CDR3 reads CASSLVGGGPYEQYF. Here the CDR3 DNA reads TGTGCCAGCAGCTTGGTTGGAGGGGGCCCTTACGAGCAGTACTTC. Full variable domain (missing parts from reference TRBV5-5 and TRBJ2-7): DAGVTQSPTHLIKTRGQQVTLRCSPISGHKSVSWYQQVLGQGPQFIFQYYEKEERGRGNFPDRFSARQFPNYSSELNVNALLLGDSALYLCASSLVGGGPYEQYFGPGTRLTVT.

V is TRBV10-3 and J is TRBJ2-2; TRBD1 is a possible D gene (5 bases). V was pared by 2 bases and J by 3 bases, with 10 bases between. Germline values: CDR1 ENHRY, CDR2 SYGVKD. The CDR3 is made up of 15 amino acids. The CDR3: CAISEGRVDTGELFF. For the CDR3, the DNA is TGTGCCATCAGTGAGGGCAGGGTGGACACCGGGGAGCTGTTTTTT.

A remark on this clonotype: Mismatch with germline at one junction end may stem from a read error. This rearrangement joins TRBV11-2 to TRBJ2-1; 13 bases align to TRBD2. This CDR3 has 18 residues. Germline V gives CDR1 SGHAT, CDR2 FQNNGV. The DNA for the CDR3 is TGTGCCAGCAGATATACTAGCGGGGGGGTGGGTTTTTACAATGAGCAGCTCTTC. Its protein product is CASRYTSGGVGFYNEQLF.

The chain carries TRBV4-1 and TRBJ1-5; the D is unclear. V was cut by 4 bases and J by 2 bases, with 15 bases left in between. The CDR3 length is 16 residues. Per the germline V gene, CDR1 is MGHRA and CDR2 is YSYEKL. The CDR3: CASSPSEVRGNQPQHF. In nucleotides, the CDR3 is TGCGCCAGCAGCCCTTCGGAGGTCCGTGGCAATCAGCCCCAGCATTTT.

The chain links TRBV29-1 to TRBJ2-1, with D possibly matching TRBD1 (6 bases). The CDR3 spans 14 residues. Trimming pared 4 bases from V and 9 bases from J, leaving 19 bases between. From germline, CDR1 is SQVTM and CDR2 ANQGSEA. The CDR3 sequence: CSVAPGAWGPEQFF. CDR3 in DNA: TGCAGCGTTGCACCTGGGGCCTGGGGGCCTGAGCAGTTCTTC.

V gene TRBV12-5 combines with J gene TRBJ2-7; D gene ambiguous. The ends were cut back, 6 bases at V and 0 bases at J, with 9 bases in the middle. The CDR3 spans 13 residues. Looked up from germline, CDR1 is LGHNT and CDR2 is FRNRAP. CDR3 DNA: TGTGCTAGTGGATCAGAGTTCTCCTACGAGCAGTACTTC. It yields the protein CASGSEFSYEQYF.

The rearrangement uses TRBV24-1 and TRBJ2-1, with 15 bases identical to TRBD2. This CDR3 is built from 16 residues. The trim removed 4 bases at V and 7 bases at J, leaving 4 bases unmatched. Germline values: CDR1 KGHDR, CDR2 SFDVKD. The CDR3 DNA reads as TGTGCCACCAGTGACCCAGGACTAGCGGGAGGGAATGAGCAGTTCTTC. Its translation: CATSDPGLAGGNEQFF.

This clonotype occurred a few times. This rearrangement joins TRBV29-1 to TRBJ2-1, with D perhaps given as TRBD1 or TRBD2 (5 bases each). Germline V gives CDR1 SQVTM, CDR2 ANQGSEA. CDR3 length: 16 amino acids. Trimming took off 3 bases at V and 9 bases at J, with 24 bases between the two ends. This chain's CDR3 is CSVEGLGSNLIVEQFF. CDR3 bases: TGCAGCGTTGAGGGGCTGGGGAGTAATTTAATTGTTGAGCAGTTCTTC.

This sequence joins TRBV19 and TRBJ1-1, with D possibly being TRBD1 (5 bases). CDR3 size: 15 residues. Per the germline V gene, CDR1 is LNHDA and CDR2 is SQIVND (reference sequence). The V and J ends lost 4 bases and 1 base respectively, with 13 bases between them. The CDR3 bases are TGTGCCAGTAGTAAGGGACGCGGAACGAACACTGAAGCTTTCTTT. It translates to CASSKGRGTNTEAFF.

This clonotype was picked up a small number of times. The chain recombines TRBV28 with TRBJ2-1; TRBD2 agrees at 7 bases. The germline CDR1 and CDR2 sequences are MDHEN and SYDVKM. V dropped 1 base and J dropped 9; count of bases not matched to a gene: 9. CDR3 length: 15 residues. CDR3 loop: CASSLLVGRNGEQFF. The CDR3 coding sequence is TGTGCCAGCAGTTTATTAGTCGGGAGGAATGGTGAGCAGTTCTTC.

V and J are TRBV28 and TRBJ2-7; 7 nucleotides line up with TRBD1. There are 14 residues in the CDR3. V lost 4 bases, J lost 4 bases, and 7 bases stayed unmatched. Germline CDR1 and CDR2: MDHEN and SYDVKM. The CDR3 nucleotides are TGTGCCAGCAGTTCAAGGGGGCCAGGGTACGAGCAGTACTTC. As protein: CASSSRGPGYEQYF.

This clonotype was observed a few times. The chain couples TRBV28 to TRBJ2-1; unclear D gene. The V gene lost 7 bases and the J gene lost 0 bases, with 19 bases spanning the gap. The CDR3 length is 17 residues. Germline CDR1 reads MDHEN; CDR2 reads SYDVKM. The DNA of the CDR3 is TGTGCCAGCACCAGCCCTTCTAGGTTACTCTCCTACAATGAGCAGTTCTTC. Protein: CASTSPSRLLSYNEQFF.

This clonotype was seen repeatedly, ten times or more. This rearrangement joins TRBV28 to TRBJ2-1; D may be TRBD1 (7 bases). The germline V gene has CDR1 MDHEN and CDR2 SYDVKM. This CDR3 has 17 residues. V lost 6 bases and J 2 bases, leaving 20 bases between the germline ends. CDR3 region: CASSSGVAGGPYNEQFF. The CDR3 DNA is TGTGCCAGCAGCTCGGGGGTCGCAGGGGGACCCTACAATGAGCAGTTCTTC.

This clonotype was counted a few times. This sequence joins TRBV6-5 and TRBJ2-2, with 10 nucleotides matching TRBD2. This CDR3 has 17 amino acids. V gave up 2 bases and J gave up 0 bases; unmatched junction bases: 3. Looked up from germline, CDR1 is MNHEY and CDR2 is SVGAGI. The CDR3 is CASSYGGLAANTGELFF. The CDR3 nucleotides are TGTGCCAGCAGTTACGGTGGACTAGCGGCGAACACCGGGGAGCTGTTTTTT.

This clonotype was counted many times. This chain connects TRBV30 to TRBJ2-1; unclear D gene. Trimming removed 5 bases from V and 0 bases from J, with 2 bases in between. This CDR3 has 11 amino acids. Germline-derived CDR1 and CDR2 are GTSNPN and SVGIG (reference sequence). The CDR3 nucleotides read TGTGCCTGGGACTCCTACAATGAGCAGTTCTTC. Its protein is CAWDSYNEQFF.